The clone carrying this T cell receptor (beta chain) was seen once. The entry originates in a study of blood T cell repertoires in COVID-19. Study-wide background: Sample material is recorded as cDNA or gDNA derived from T cells, B-cell-depleted T cells, or PBMCs.

Per germline, CDR1 MNHEY and CDR2 SVGAGI. The CDR3 sequence is 14 residues long. With V trimmed by 8 bases and J by 3 bases, 7 bases remained unmatched. Profiling relied on immunoSEQ multiplex PCR, and the TCRdb table lists in-frame clones only, not all of them. The table includes approximately 260,000 clones, roughly 88% detected once. The specimen sequenced was peripheral blood. The origin of this receptor is a woman aged 35 to 49 who had recovered from COVID-19. The rearrangement uses TRBV6-5 and TRBJ1-2; TRBD1 aligns across 9 bases. The DNA of the CDR3 is TGTGCCAGCTTCGGGACAGGGAACGACTATGGCTACACCTTC. Encoded protein: CASFGTGNDYGYTF.